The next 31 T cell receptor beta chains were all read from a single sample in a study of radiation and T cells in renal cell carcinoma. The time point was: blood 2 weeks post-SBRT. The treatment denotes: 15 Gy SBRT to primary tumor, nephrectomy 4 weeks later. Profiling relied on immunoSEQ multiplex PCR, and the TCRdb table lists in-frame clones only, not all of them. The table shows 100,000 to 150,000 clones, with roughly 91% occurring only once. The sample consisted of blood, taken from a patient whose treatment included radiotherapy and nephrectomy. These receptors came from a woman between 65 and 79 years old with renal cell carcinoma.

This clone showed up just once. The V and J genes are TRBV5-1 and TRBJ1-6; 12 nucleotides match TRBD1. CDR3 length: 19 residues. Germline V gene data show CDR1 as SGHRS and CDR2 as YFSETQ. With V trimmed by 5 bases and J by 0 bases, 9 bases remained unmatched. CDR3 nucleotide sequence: TGCGCCAGCAGAATGGGACAGGGGGCCCACCTCTCCTATAATTCACCCCTCCACTTT. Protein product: CASRMGQGAHLSYNSPLHF. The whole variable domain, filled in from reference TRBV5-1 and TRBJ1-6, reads KAGVTQTPRYLIKTRGQQVTLSCSPISGHRSVSWYQQTPGQGLQFLFEYFSETQRNKGNFPGRFSGRQFSNSRSEMNVSTLELGDSALYLCASRMGQGAHLSYNSPLHFGNGTRLTVT.

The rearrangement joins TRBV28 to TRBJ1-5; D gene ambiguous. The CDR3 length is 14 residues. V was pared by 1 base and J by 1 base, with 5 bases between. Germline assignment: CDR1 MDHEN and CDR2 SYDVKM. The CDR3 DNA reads TGTGCCAGCAGTTTATCACAGAGCAATCAGCCCCAGCATTTT. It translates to CASSLSQSNQPQHF.

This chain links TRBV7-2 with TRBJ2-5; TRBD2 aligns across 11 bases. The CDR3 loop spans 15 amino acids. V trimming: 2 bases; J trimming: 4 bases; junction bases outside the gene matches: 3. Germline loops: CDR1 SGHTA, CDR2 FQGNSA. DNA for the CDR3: TGTGCCAGCAGCTTAACTAGCGGGGGTTCAGAGACCCAGTACTTC. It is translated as CASSLTSGGSETQYF.

This CDR3 reads CASRYGQGAGQPQHF. CDR3 nucleotide sequence: TGTGCCAGCAGATACGGACAGGGGGCAGGGCAGCCCCAGCATTTT. The chain uses TRBV19 and TRBJ1-5; 11 bases line up with TRBD1. CDR1 and CDR2 (germline): LNHDA, SQIVND (reference sequence). V lost 9 bases and J lost 7; bases outside the gene matches: 11. This CDR3 spans 15 amino acids.

CDR3 sequence reads: CASSQDVARSYEQYF. In DNA form, the CDR3 reads TGCGCCAGCAGCCAAGACGTGGCCCGCTCCTACGAGCAGTACTTC. The chain links TRBV4-3 to TRBJ2-7; D gene unclear. V lost 0 bases, J lost 0 bases, and 9 bases lay in between. CDR1 LGHNA and CDR2 YSLEER come from the germline V gene. There are 15 residues in the CDR3.

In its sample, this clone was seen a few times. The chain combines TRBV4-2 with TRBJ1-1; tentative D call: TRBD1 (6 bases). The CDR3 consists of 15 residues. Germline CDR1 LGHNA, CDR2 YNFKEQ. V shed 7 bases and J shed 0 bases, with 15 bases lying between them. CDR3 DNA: TGTGCCAGCATACCGGGGGGCTCCCTGAACACTGAAGCTTTCTTT. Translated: CASIPGGSLNTEAFF.

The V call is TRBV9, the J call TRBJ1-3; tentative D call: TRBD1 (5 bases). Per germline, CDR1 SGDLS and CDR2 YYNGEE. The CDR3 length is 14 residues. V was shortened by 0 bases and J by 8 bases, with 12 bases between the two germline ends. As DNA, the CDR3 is TGTGCCAGCAGCGTAGCGACCGGGGGGGACACCATATATTTT. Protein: CASSVATGGDTIYF.

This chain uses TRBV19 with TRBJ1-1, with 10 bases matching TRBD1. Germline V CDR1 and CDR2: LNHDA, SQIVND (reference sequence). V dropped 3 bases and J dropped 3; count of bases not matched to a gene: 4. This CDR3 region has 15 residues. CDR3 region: CASSIRTGGYTEAFF. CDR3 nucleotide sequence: TGTGCCAGTAGTATCAGGACAGGGGGGTACACTGAAGCTTTCTTT. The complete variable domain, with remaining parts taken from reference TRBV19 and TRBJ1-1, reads DGGITQSPKYLFRKEGQNVTLSCEQNLNHDAMYWYRQDPGQGLRLIYYSQIVNDFQKGDIAEGYSVSREKKESFPLTVTSAQKNPTAFYLCASSIRTGGYTEAFFGQGTRLTVV.

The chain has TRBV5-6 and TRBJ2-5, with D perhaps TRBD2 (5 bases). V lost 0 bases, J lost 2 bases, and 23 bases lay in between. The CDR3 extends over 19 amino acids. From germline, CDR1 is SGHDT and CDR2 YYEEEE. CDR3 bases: TGTGCCAGCAGCTTGGCCTTAGTGGTTGGCGGGTACCTACAAGAGACCCAGTACTTC. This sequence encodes CASSLALVVGGYLQETQYF.

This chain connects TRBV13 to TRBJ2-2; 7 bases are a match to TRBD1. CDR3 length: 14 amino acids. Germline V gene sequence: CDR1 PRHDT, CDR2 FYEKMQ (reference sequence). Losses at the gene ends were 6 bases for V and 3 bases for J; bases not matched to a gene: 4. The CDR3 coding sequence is TGTGCCAGCAGGGGGGACAGTTACACCGGGGAGCTGTTTTTT. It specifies CASRGDSYTGELFF.

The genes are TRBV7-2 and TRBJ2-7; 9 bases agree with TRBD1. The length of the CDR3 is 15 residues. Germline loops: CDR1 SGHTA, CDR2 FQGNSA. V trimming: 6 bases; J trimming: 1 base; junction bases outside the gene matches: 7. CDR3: CASSVLGTGSYEQYF. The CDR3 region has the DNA TGTGCCAGCAGTGTCTTAGGGACAGGGTCCTACGAGCAGTACTTC.

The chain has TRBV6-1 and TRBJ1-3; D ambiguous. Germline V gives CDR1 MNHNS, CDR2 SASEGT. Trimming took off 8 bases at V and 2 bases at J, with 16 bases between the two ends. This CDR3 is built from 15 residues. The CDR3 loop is CASGVGKTAGNTIYF. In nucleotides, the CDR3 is TGTGCCAGCGGGGTCGGGAAGACGGCTGGAAACACCATATATTTT.

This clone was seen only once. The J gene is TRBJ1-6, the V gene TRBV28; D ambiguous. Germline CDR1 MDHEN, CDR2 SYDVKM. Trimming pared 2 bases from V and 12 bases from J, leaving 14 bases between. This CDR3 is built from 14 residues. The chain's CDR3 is CASSLRVSSRPLHF. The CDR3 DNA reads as TGTGCCAGCAGTTTAAGAGTCAGCTCCAGACCCCTCCACTTT.

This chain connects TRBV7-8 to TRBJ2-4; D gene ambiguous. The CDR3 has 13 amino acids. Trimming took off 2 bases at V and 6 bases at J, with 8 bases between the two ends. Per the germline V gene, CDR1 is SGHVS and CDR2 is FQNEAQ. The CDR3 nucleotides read TGTGCCAGCAGCTTACATGGTCCAAACATTCAGTACTTC. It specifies CASSLHGPNIQYF.

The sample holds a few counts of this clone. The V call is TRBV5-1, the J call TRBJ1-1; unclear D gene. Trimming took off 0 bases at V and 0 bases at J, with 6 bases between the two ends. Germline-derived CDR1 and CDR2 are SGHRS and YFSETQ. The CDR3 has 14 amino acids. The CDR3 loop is CASSLAVMNTEAFF. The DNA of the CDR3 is TGCGCCAGCAGCTTGGCAGTCATGAACACTGAAGCTTTCTTT.

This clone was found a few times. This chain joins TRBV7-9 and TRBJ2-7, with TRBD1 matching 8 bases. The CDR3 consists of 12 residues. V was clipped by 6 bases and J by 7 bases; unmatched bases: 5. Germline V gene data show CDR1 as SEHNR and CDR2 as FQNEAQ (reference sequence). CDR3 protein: CASSRTGGEQYF. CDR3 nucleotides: TGTGCCAGCAGTCGCACAGGGGGAGAGCAGTACTTC.

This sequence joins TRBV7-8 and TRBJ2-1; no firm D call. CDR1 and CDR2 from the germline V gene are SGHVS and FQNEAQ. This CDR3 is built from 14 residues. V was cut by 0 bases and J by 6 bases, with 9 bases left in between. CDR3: CASSLAASSNEQFF. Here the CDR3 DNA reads TGTGCCAGCAGCTTAGCTGCCAGTTCCAATGAGCAGTTCTTC.

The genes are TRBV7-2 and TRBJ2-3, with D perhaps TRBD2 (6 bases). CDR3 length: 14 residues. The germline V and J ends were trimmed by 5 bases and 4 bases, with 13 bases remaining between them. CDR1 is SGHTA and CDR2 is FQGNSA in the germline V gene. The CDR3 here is CASSPGDSADTQYF. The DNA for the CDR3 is TGTGCCAGCAGCCCCGGGGACTCCGCAGATACGCAGTATTTT.

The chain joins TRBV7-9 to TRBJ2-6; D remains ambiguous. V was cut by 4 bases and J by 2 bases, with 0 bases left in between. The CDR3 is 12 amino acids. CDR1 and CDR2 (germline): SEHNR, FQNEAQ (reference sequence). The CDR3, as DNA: TGTGCCAGCAGCTCTGGGGCCAACGTCCTGACTTTC. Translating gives CASSSGANVLTF.

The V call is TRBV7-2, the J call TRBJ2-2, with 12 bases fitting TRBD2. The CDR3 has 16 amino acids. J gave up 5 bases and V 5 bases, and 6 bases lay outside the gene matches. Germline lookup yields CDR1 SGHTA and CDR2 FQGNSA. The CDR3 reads CASSQLAGGKTGELFF. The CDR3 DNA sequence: TGTGCCAGCAGCCAACTAGCGGGGGGCAAGACCGGGGAGCTGTTTTTT. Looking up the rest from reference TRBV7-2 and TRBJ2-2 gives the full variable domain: GAGVSQSPSNKVTEKGKDVELRCDPISGHTALYWYRQSLGQGLEFLIYFQGNSAPDKSGLPSDRFSAERTGGSVSTLTIQRTQQEDSAVYLCASSQLAGGKTGELFFGEGSRLTVL.

The CDR3 DNA reads TGTGCCAGCAGCTTAGAGGGAGTTTACTCCACAGATACGCAGTATTTT. Translating it yields CASSLEGVYSTDTQYF. V is TRBV7-2 and J is TRBJ2-3; maybe TRBD2 (5 bases). CDR1 is SGHTA, CDR2 FQGNSA, per germline. V dropped 1 base and J dropped 2 bases, with 13 bases sitting between them. The CDR3 runs to 16 residues. The variable domain in full, completed from reference TRBV7-2 and TRBJ2-3, reads GAGVSQSPSNKVTEKGKDVELRCDPISGHTALYWYRQSLGQGLEFLIYFQGNSAPDKSGLPSDRFSAERTGGSVSTLTIQRTQQEDSAVYLCASSLEGVYSTDTQYFGPGTRLTVL.

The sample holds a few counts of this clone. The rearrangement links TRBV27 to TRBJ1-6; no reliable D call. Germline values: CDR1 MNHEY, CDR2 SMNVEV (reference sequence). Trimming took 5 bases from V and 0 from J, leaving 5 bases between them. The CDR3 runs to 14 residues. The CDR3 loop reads CASSQSSYNSPLHF. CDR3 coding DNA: TGTGCCAGCAGTCAGAGCTCCTATAATTCACCCCTCCACTTT.

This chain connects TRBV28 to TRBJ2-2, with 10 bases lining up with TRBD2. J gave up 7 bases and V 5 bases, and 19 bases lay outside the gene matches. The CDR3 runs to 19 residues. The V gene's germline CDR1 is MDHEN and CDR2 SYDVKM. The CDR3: CASSPAGFSGGPSGGELFF. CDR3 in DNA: TGTGCCAGCAGTCCCGCGGGGTTTAGCGGGGGGCCCTCCGGCGGGGAGCTGTTTTTT. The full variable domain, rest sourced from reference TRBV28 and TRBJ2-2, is DVKVTQSSRYLVKRTGEKVFLECVQDMDHENMFWYRQDPGLGLRLIYFSYDVKMKEKGDIPEGYSVSREKKERFSLILESASTNQTSMYLCASSPAGFSGGPSGGELFFGEGSRLTVL.

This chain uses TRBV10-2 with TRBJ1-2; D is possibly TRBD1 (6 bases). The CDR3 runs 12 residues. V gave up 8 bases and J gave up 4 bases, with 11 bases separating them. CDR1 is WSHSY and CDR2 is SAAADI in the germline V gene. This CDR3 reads CASGGAGYGYTF. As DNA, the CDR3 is TGCGCCAGCGGGGGGGCCGGCTATGGCTACACCTTC.

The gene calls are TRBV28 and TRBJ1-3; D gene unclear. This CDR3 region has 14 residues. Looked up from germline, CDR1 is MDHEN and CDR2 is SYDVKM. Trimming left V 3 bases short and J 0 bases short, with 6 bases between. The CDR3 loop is CASSLLYSGNTIYF. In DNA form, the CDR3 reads TGTGCCAGCAGTTTGCTTTACTCTGGAAACACCATATATTTT.

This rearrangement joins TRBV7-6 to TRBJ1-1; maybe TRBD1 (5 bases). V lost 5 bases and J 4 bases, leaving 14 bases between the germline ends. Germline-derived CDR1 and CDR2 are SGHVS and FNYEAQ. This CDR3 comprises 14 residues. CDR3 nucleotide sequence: TGTGCCAGCAGCCTCGGGGCTGGTGGCACTGAAGCTTTCTTT. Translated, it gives CASSLGAGGTEAFF.

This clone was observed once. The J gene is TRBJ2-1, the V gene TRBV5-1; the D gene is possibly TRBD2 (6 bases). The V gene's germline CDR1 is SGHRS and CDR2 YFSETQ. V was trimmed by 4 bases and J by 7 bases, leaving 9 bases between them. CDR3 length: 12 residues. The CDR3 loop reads CASSASVNEQFF. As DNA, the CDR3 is TGCGCCAGCAGCGCTAGCGTAAATGAGCAGTTCTTC.

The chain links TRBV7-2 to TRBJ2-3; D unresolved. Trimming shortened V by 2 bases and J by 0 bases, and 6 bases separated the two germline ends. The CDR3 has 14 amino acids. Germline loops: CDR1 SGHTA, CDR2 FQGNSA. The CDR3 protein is CASSLFSSTDTQYF. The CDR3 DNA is TGTGCCAGCAGCTTATTCTCTAGCACAGATACGCAGTATTTT.

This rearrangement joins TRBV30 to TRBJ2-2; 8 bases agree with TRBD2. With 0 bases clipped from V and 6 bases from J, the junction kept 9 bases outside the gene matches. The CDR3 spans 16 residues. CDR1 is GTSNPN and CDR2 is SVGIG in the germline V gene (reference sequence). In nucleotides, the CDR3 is TGTGCCTGGAGTGTACGTCCAGCGGGGGTCGCCGGGGAGCTGTTTTTT. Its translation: CAWSVRPAGVAGELFF.

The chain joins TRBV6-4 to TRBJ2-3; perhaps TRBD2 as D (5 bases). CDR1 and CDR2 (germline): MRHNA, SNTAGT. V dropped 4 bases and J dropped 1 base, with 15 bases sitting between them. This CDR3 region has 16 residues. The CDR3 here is CASSALPSGGTDTQYF. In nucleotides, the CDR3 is TGTGCCAGCAGTGCCCTACCCTCCGGGGGCACAGATACGCAGTATTTT.

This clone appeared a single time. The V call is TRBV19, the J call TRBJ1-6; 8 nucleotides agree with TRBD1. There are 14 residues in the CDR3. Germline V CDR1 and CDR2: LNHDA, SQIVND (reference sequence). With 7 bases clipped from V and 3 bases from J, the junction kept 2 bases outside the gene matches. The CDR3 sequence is CASKGQDYNSPLHF. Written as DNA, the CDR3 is TGTGCCAGTAAGGGACAGGACTATAATTCACCCCTCCACTTT.